This paragraph reports one T cell receptor (beta chain). Generated by immunoSEQ multiplex PCR, the TCRdb table keeps only in-frame clones and is missing some. The sample has more than 200,000 clones; roughly 84% are singletons. The sample belongs to a study of blood T cell repertoires in COVID-19. The length of the CDR3 is 15 residues. The trim removed 2 bases at V and 0 bases at J, leaving 2 bases unmatched. Germline-derived CDR1 and CDR2 are MGHRA and YSYEKL. The sequence came from a woman aged 40 to 50 with active or convalescent COVID-19. V usage is TRBV4-1 and J usage is TRBJ1-1; 8 bases line up with TRBD1. The specimen sequenced was peripheral blood. The CDR3 DNA sequence: TGCGCCAGCAGCCAAATACAGGGGGTGAACACTGAAGCTTTCTTT. Translated, it gives CASSQIQGVNTEAFF.